The entry that follows covers one T cell receptor (beta chain) sequence. No cognate antigen has been identified for it. Base qualities are not recorded, but no much larger clone differs from it by a single base. The immunoSEQ Assay, a bias-controlled multiplex PCR, was used to amplify TCRbeta CDR3 regions from genomic DNA. Under the source paper's analysis protocol: Within the assay, amplification of reference gene primers was used to estimate how many nucleated cells each sample contained. To quantify the absolute abundance of each unique TCRbeta CDR3 rearrangement, sequence reads were collapsed and filtered. For each sample, productive Simpson clonality was calculated as the square root of Simpson's diversity index over productive rearrangements. The source is immuneACCESS, and TCRdb retained only in-frame sequences with V and J called. Part of the clones is not carried over; for the studies checked, unresolved V genes explain less than half of this, and the remainder is unexplained. D and trimming come from the DNA, and the V and J calls and clone size come from that table. For this sample there are around 100,000 clones; 91% appear just once. The ten largest clonotypes hold about 1.9% of the sample.

Relative to germline, V is 1 base shorter and J is 3 bases shorter, with 10 bases between their ends. The CDR3 contains 15 residues, cysteine and phenylalanine counted. Only the CDR3 DNA stays, 45 bases, in frame from base 1. The germline V gene specifies SGHRS as CDR1 and YFSETQ as CDR2. This entry belongs to a study of blood T cell repertoires in COVID-19 (dated by TCRdb to the early 2020s). Looking at the study overall: The collaborator samples originated in the United States, Italy and Spain and spanned the acute and convalescent phases of COVID-19. The prospective study material was composed of cDNA or gDNA derived from T cells, B-cell-depleted T cells, or PBMCs. Deeply sampled blood TCRbeta repertoires from subjects exposed to, actively infected with, or recovered from COVID-19 were included in the dataset. The repertoires were made available in a free public database intended to serve as a resource for research on the immune response to SARS-CoV-2. The samples were drawn from the first 160 participants of the ongoing ImmuneRACE study and from 950 to 1,500 subjects provided by 6 global collaborators. The sample metadata nearly always contained a de-identified subject ID, COVID-19 status, age in years and sex. HLA class I and class II types, where available, came from metadata supplied by the sample provider rather than from assay-based typing. General conclusions and limits of the study: How much clinical and demographic metadata was included differed by source and by participant, and the metadata was provided uncurated.

Each collaborating institution followed its own protocols to collect whole blood in K2EDTA tubes. For TCRbeta analysis, collaborators shipped samples as frozen whole blood, isolated PBMCs, or DNA extracted from either of those sample types. Sequences were obtained from peripheral blood. This TCR was sampled from a man over 45 with active COVID-19. The chain is assembled from TRBV5-1 and TRBJ1-4; TRBD1 is a possible D gene, resting on 5 matching bases. This receptor carries the CDR3 CASSLSSRANEKLFF. The nucleotide sequence is TGCGCCAGCAGCTTGTCGTCCAGGGCTAATGAAAAACTGTTTTTT.